This T cell receptor (beta chain) was recorded in a study of blood T cells in healthy people across ages (dated by TCRdb to 2014 to 2015). About the full investigation: Template switching captured roughly one uniquely barcoded TCR beta cDNA molecule per two T cells in model experiments. The study measured age-related changes in TCR beta repertoire diversity using deep sequencing normalized with unique cDNA molecular identifiers. The donors were divided into four age groups: young (average around 15 years), middle-aged (approximately 42), aged (roughly 66) and long-lived (roughly 88). Donors of different ages were randomly distributed across sequencing lanes to avoid experimental bias. Two additional independent replicas of 1 million unique cDNA reads from the same blood draw were analyzed for two donors (one aged 18 to 30 and one aged 80 or older).

Donors were around 37 systemically healthy Caucasian individuals from Russia aged roughly 6 to 90 years. Each donor gave approximately 9.3 milliliters of peripheral blood, collected into EDTA-treated Vacutainer tubes. Ficoll-Paque density-gradient centrifugation was used to isolate PBMCs, with at least 7 million obtained per sample. Trizol reagent was used to extract total RNA from PBMCs, with at least 5.5 micrograms per sample. The percentages of naive CD45RAhigh/CD27high T cells were determined by flow cytometry on a PBMC aliquot from every donor. The CDR3 contains 15 residues, cysteine and phenylalanine counted. Of the read, only the CDR3 DNA is kept; its 45 bases are in frame from base 1. V is pruned by 4 bases and J by 3 bases, leaving 5 bases of the junction without a gene match. For this clonotype: This clone's antigen is unknown. Base qualities were left out, and no much larger clone turns up one base away.

Broader findings and caveats from the paper: Estimates of total diversity based on one million sequenced T cells were considered lower bounds and underestimates. Observed TCR beta diversity per million T cells fell roughly linearly with age, and a significant reduction was already apparent by age roughly 40. Because the CMV infection status of the donors was unknown, age-related changes in expanded clonotypes may potentially have been confounded. Compared with the aged group, more naive CD4+ T cells, fewer expanded clones and increased TCR diversity were shown by the long-lived group, suggesting age selection. Observed TCR beta diversity correlated strongly with the percentage of naive T cells measured by flow cytometry. Since profiling was done on bulk unsorted PBMCs, naive and antigen-experienced compartments could not be conclusively compared.

The library was made by 5' RACE. The sequencing machine was an Illumina HiSeq 2500. The second PCR ran for about 7 to 11 cycles and used a J-beta primer mix along with a sample-barcoded 5' primer. Each TCR beta cDNA molecule received a unique molecular identifier from a template-switch 5' adaptor carrying 12 random nucleotides. At least 3 million CDR3-containing paired-end reads were obtained from each sample. First-strand cDNA synthesis was performed from all RNA using the Mint cDNA synthesis kit, with priming by a TRBC-specific oligonucleotide. All cDNA was treated with uracil-DNA glycosylase and then went through a first 18-cycle PCR with the universal primers M1SS and BC2_uni_R. On the study's bioinformatics: Normalization of each sample was performed by random selection of 1 million high-quality reads, each carrying a distinct molecular identifier. Instead of being binned into consensus sequences, reads that shared molecular identifiers were thrown out. MiTCR, set to a Q25 quality threshold and the strictest error-elimination algorithm, was used for CDR3 identification, clonotype clustering and error correction. Lower-bound total TCR beta diversity was estimated with a nonparametric unseen species model using Euler transformation. The public reads were quality trimmed at Q25 with fastp and then assembled into clones with MiXCR by TCRdb, keeping productive beta chains. Rows merge per CDR3 protein into single entries with the most common DNA and genes. The V and J calls here are based on TCRdb, not the publication. For this sample the table gives some 1.6 million distinct CDR3 sequences, of which around 36% were detected only once. The ten largest clonotypes hold over 9% of the sample.

The origin of this receptor is a woman in her 30s in good health. The rearranged chain carries TRBV12-3 or TRBV12-4 and TRBJ1-2, with 10 junctional bases fitting TRBD1. Sample: blood. The CDR3 is CASSSPDRGDYGYTF. The DNA reads as follows: TGTGCCAGCAGTTCGCCGGACAGGGGGGACTATGGCTACACCTTC.